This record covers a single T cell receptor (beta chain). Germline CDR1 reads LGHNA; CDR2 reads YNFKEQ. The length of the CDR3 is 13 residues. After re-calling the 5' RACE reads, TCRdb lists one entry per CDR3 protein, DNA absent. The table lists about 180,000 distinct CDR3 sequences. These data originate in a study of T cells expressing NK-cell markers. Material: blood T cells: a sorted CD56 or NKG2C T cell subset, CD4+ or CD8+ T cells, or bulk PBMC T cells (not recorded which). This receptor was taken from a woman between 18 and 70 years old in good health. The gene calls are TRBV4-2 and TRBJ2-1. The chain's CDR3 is CASSQDIGTEQFF.